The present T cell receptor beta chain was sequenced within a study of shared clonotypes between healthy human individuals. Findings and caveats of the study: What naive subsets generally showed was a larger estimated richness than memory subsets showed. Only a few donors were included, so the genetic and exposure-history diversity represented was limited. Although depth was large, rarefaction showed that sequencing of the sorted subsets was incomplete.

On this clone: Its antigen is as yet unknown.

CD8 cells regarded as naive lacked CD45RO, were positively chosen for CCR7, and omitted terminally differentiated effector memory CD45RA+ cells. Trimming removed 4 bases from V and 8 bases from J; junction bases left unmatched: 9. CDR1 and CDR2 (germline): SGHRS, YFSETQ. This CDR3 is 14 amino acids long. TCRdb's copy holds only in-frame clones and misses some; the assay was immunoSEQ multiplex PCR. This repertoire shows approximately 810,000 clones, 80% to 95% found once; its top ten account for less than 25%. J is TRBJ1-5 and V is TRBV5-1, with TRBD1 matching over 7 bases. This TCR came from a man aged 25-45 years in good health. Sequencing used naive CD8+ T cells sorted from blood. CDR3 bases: TGCGCCAGCAGCCCAACAGGGGCCCACGAGCCCCAGCATTTT. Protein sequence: CASSPTGAHEPQHF.